This T cell receptor beta chain was sequenced in a study of CD8 T cells in ankylosing spondylitis. Overall study results and limits: Ankylosing spondylitis blood appeared to carry a characteristic TCR beta motif of several highly homologous variants. Disease-linked clones were found to be CD8+ and relatively rare in peripheral blood. Some motif variants were previously reported in reactive arthritis synovial fluid and blood. Significant enrichment of disease-linked clones was reported in matched ankylosing spondylitis synovial fluid.

About this clonotype: What it binds is unknown.

Quantitative 5'-RACE with molecular barcodes generated TCR beta libraries. TCRdb recomputed calls from the 5' RACE reads with MiXCR, one row per CDR3 protein. In the table there are around 130,000 distinct CDR3 sequences, roughly a sixth of which are singletons. The V gene's germline CDR1 is LNHNV and CDR2 YYDKDF (reference sequence). This CDR3 spans 13 amino acids. The V gene lost 5 bases and the J gene lost 1 base, with 8 bases spanning the gap. The receptor was isolated from a male donor with ankylosing spondylitis. This chain links TRBV15 with TRBJ2-5; tentative D call: TRBD2 (5 bases). Sequences were obtained from blood, either unsorted or a sorted T cell fraction (not recorded which). The CDR3 spells CATSGSRQETQYF. CDR3 in DNA: TGTGCCACCAGCGGGAGCCGCCAAGAGACCCAGTACTTC.